This TCR beta chain was sequenced during a study of T cells after yellow fever vaccination. Study-wide points: Relatively few clonotypes were ones that appeared in both CD4 and CD8 compartments. Re-detected after boosting: most primary clones, almost 97% of CD4 and 80% to 90% of CD8.

The CDR3 is 13 amino acids. Germline V CDR1 and CDR2: DFQATT, SNEGSKA (reference sequence). The V end was cut by 7 bases, the J end by 2 bases, with 14 bases between. TCRdb re-analysed the 5' RACE reads in MiXCR, keeping a single row per CDR3 protein. The sample has 300,000 to 350,000 distinct CDR3 sequences; roughly 4% are singletons. This clonotype occurred many times. Its antigen remains unknown. Sequenced material: PBMCs, taken 5 days after the yellow fever booster vaccination. The rearrangement joins TRBV20-1 to TRBJ2-5; D call uncertain. The sequence was obtained from a man aged 18 to 29 who received the YFV17D yellow fever vaccine. In nucleotides, the CDR3 is TGCAGTGGCCCGGACGGCGGACAAGAGACCCAGTACTTC. This translates into CSGPDGGQETQYF.